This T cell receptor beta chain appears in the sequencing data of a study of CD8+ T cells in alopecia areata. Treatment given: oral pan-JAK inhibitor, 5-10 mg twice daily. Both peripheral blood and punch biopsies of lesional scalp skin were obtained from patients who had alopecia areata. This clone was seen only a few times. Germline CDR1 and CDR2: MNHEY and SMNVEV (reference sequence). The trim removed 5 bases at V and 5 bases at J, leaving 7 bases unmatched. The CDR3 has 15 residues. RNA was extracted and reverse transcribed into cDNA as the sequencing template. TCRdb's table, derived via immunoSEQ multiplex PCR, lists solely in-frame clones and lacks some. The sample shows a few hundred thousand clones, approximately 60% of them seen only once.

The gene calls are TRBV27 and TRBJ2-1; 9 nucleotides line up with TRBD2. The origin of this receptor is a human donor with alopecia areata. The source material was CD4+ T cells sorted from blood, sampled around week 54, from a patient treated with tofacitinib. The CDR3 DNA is TGTGCCAGCAGTCCGCGCCAGCGGGGGGACAATGAGCAGTTCTTC. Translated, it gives CASSPRQRGDNEQFF.